Shown below are 5 T cell receptor beta chains from a single sample sequenced in a study of blood T cell repertoires in COVID-19. The assay was immunoSEQ multiplex PCR, and TCRdb's table has in-frame clones only and misses some. The data contain tens of thousands of clones, 89% of them singletons. The sequencing sample was made of peripheral blood. Source of these receptors: a woman in her 70s with acute or convalescent COVID-19.

V and J are TRBV28 and TRBJ1-5, with TRBD1 as a possible D gene (5 bases). Germline V gives CDR1 MDHEN, CDR2 SYDVKM. The CDR3 covers 17 residues. V lost 5 bases to trimming and J lost 3 bases, with 20 bases between them. This CDR3 reads CASSLGLLKSINQPQHF. In nucleotides, the CDR3 is TGTGCCAGCAGTCTGGGACTCCTAAAGAGTATCAATCAGCCCCAGCATTTT.

This sequence joins TRBV9 and TRBJ2-3; 10 bases map to TRBD1. CDR1 and CDR2 (germline): SGDLS, YYNGEE. The CDR3 loop spans 16 amino acids. J was trimmed by 3 bases and V by 1 base; bases with no gene match: 5. The DNA of the CDR3 is TGTGCCAGCAGCGTACCCCCGGGACAGGGGACAGATACGCAGTATTTT. Translated: CASSVPPGQGTDTQYF.

The sample holds a few counts of this clone. V is TRBV6-2 or TRBV6-3 and J is TRBJ2-3; 9 nucleotides align to TRBD2. The V gene end was trimmed by 5 bases and the J gene end by 0 bases; junction bases not matched to a gene: 3. Per germline, CDR1 MNHEY and CDR2 SVGEGT. The CDR3 contains 15 residues. The CDR3 region is CASSTGTSSTDTQYF. The CDR3 DNA sequence: TGTGCCAGCAGTACCGGGACTAGCAGCACAGATACGCAGTATTTT.

This sequence joins TRBV6-5 and TRBJ1-3; no firm D call. The CDR3 is made up of 14 amino acids. CDR1 and CDR2 (germline): MNHEY, SVGAGI. Trimming stripped 8 bases from V and 1 base from J, with 12 bases between. CDR3 sequence: CASFLGRSGNTIYF. The CDR3 DNA reads as TGTGCCAGCTTTTTAGGGAGGTCTGGAAACACCATATATTTT.

This chain joins TRBV5-8 and TRBJ2-7, with 15 bases matching TRBD2. CDR1 and CDR2 from the germline V gene are SGHTS and YDEGEE. This CDR3 comprises 17 residues. J lost 0 bases, V lost 4 bases, and 5 bases had no gene match. CDR3 coding DNA: TGTGCCAGCAGCGAGGGACTAGCGGGAGGCCTCTCCTACGAGCAGTACTTC. Its translation: CASSEGLAGGLSYEQYF.